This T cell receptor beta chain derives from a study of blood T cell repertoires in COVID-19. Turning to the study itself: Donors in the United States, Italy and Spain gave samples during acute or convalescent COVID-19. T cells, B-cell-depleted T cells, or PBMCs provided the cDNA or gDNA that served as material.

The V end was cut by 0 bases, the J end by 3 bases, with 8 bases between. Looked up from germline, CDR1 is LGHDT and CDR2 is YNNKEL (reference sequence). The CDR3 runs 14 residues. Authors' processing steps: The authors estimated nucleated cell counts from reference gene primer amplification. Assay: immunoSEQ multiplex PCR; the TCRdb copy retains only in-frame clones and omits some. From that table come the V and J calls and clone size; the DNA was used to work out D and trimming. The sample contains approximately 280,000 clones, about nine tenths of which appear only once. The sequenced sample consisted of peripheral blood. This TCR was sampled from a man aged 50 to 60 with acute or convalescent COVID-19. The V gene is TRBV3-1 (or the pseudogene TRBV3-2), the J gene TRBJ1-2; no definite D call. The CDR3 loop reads CASSQEGSYYGYTF. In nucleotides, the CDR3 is TGTGCCAGCAGCCAAGAGGGCAGCTACTATGGCTACACCTTC.